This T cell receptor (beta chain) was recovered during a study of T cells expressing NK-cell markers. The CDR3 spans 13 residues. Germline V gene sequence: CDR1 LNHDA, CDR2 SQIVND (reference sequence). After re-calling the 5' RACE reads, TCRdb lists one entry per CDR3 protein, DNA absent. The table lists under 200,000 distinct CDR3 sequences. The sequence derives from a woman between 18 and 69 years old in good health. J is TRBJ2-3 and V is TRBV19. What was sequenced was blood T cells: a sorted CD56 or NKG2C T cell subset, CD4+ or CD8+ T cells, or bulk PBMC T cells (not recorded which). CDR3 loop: CASSISMEGTQYF. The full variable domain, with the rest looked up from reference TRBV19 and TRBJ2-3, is DGGITQSPKYLFRKEGQNVTLSCEQNLNHDAMYWYRQDPGQGLRLIYYSQIVNDFQKGDIAEGYSVSREKKESFPLTVTSAQKNPTAFYLCASSISMEGTQYFGPGTRLTVL.